This T cell receptor beta chain was retrieved from a study of T cell responses to AZD1222 COVID-19 vaccine. Clones were read by immunoSEQ multiplex PCR, and TCRdb kept only the in-frame ones, dropping some. The table shows more than 85,000 clones, with around nine tenths occurring only once. Regarding the study as a whole: No day 14 peak samples; only post-peak repertoires were characterized. Spike-specific TCR repertoires showed rising breadth and depth after two AZD1222 doses. White British ancestry dominated among donors, who included more females, and clonal diversity was possibly underestimated. At study baseline, merely five or six AZD1222 recipients were seropositive.

CDR1 is SEHNR and CDR2 is FQNEAQ in the germline V gene (reference sequence). Trimming took 2 bases from V and 4 from J, leaving 14 bases between them. The CDR3 consists of 15 residues. For this clone: What it binds is unknown.

This receptor was obtained from an adult who received the AZD1222 COVID-19 vaccine. The rearrangement links TRBV7-9 to TRBJ1-1; unclear D gene. The sequencing here drew on peripheral blood, taken 28 days after the second AZD1222 dose. The CDR3 bases are TGTGCCAGCAGCTTACTATCAGGCAGGAGCACTGAAGCTTTCTTT. Encoded protein: CASSLLSGRSTEAFF.